The 21 T cell receptor beta chains reported below all come from one sample, sequenced in a study of early T cells in non-severe SARS-CoV-2 infection (dated by TCRdb to about 2021). Library preparation employed 5' RACE. The sequencer was a NextSeq 500. TCRdb's own reprocessing of the public reads used fastp at Q25 and MiXCR and kept productive beta chains. Duplicate CDR3 protein sequences are folded into a single record with the most common DNA and genes. A total of about 84,000 distinct CDR3 sequences appear in this sample, around 10% of them only once. In total, the top ten clones hold about 2.7% of the sample. Sequences were obtained from whole blood. The receptors originated from an adult who was a healthcare worker with PCR-confirmed SARS-CoV-2 infection or an uninfected control (not recorded which).

This clonotype was counted ten times or more. The gene calls are TRBV10-3 and TRBJ2-3; D tentatively fits TRBD1 or TRBD2 (5 bases each). V was clipped by 4 bases and J by 0 bases, with 17 bases between them. The CDR3 spans 17 residues. Germline CDR1 ENHRY, CDR2 SYGVKD. The CDR3, as DNA: TGTGCCATCAGTGCCACCCAGGTTCGGGGCAGCACAGATACGCAGTATTTT. It translates to CAISATQVRGSTDTQYF.

This clonotype was recorded many times. The V gene is TRBV29-1, the J gene TRBJ2-3; D may be TRBD2 (6 bases). Germline loops: CDR1 SQVTM, CDR2 ANQGSEA. The CDR3 length is 11 residues. V was shortened by 7 bases and J by 5 bases, with 10 bases between the two germline ends. Written as DNA, the CDR3 is TGCAGCGCCCGGAGGGGAGATACGCAGTATTTT. Protein product: CSARRGDTQYF.

This clonotype came up a few times. This chain uses TRBV24-1 with TRBJ1-5; TRBD1 is a possible D gene (5 bases). V was shortened by 9 bases and J by 1 base, with 21 bases between the two germline ends. Germline V gene data show CDR1 as KGHDR and CDR2 as SFDVKD. The length of the CDR3 is 17 residues. CDR3 loop: CATGPGTSRASNQPQHF. The CDR3 DNA reads TGTGCCACCGGACCCGGGACTTCCCGTGCGAGCAATCAGCCCCAGCATTTT.

This clonotype was seen many times. J is TRBJ2-4 and V is TRBV7-9, with a weak D call TRBD1 (6 bases). Per germline, CDR1 SEHNR and CDR2 FQNEAQ (reference sequence). Trimming took 5 bases from V and 2 from J, leaving 13 bases between them. The CDR3 loop spans 15 amino acids. The CDR3 sequence: CASSRTGRTKNIQYF. CDR3 sequence (DNA): TGTGCCAGCAGCAGAACAGGGCGTACCAAAAACATTCAGTACTTC.

In DNA form, the CDR3 reads TGTGCCAGCAGCTTACGAGGGGTCACAGATACGCAGTATTTT. Amino acids: CASSLRGVTDTQYF. The chain has TRBV11-3 and TRBJ2-3; possibly TRBD1 or TRBD2 for D (5 bases each). This CDR3 is 14 amino acids long. The V gene's germline CDR1 is SGHNT and CDR2 YENEEA. Trimming removed 2 bases from V and 2 bases from J, with 8 bases in between.

This clonotype appeared many times. This chain connects TRBV7-9 to TRBJ2-3, with D possibly being TRBD2 (5 bases). The germline V and J ends were trimmed by 1 base and 5 bases, with 16 bases remaining between them. CDR1 and CDR2 from the germline V gene are SEHNR and FQNEAQ (reference sequence). The CDR3 is 16 amino acids. CDR3 DNA: TGTGCCAGCAGCTTAGAAAGGACCCTCCGGGAAGATACGCAGTATTTT. The encoded protein is CASSLERTLREDTQYF.

In this sample, this clonotype turned up many times. The V gene is TRBV12-3 or TRBV12-4, the J gene TRBJ2-3, with D uncertain. Trimming removed 6 bases from V and 1 base from J, with 14 bases in between. The CDR3 has 15 amino acids. CDR3 DNA sequence: TGTGCCAGCAGGACGGCAGACTGGGGCACAGATACGCAGTATTTT. Its translation: CASRTADWGTDTQYF.

This clonotype was counted ten times or more. The chain has TRBV29-1 and TRBJ2-7, with 9 bases aligning to TRBD1. J lost 6 bases, V lost 7 bases, and 4 bases had no gene match. The CDR3 length is 11 residues. Germline CDR1 is SQVTM and CDR2 is ANQGSEA. CDR3 bases: TGCAGCGCTCTGACAGGGGGCGAGCAGTACTTC. It encodes CSALTGGEQYF.

Ten or more counts support this clonotype. The chain joins TRBV10-3 to TRBJ2-2, with D perhaps TRBD1 (6 bases). This CDR3 contains 18 residues. Trimming cost V 6 bases and J 0 bases, with 20 bases left between them. The V gene's germline CDR1 is ENHRY and CDR2 SYGVKD. CDR3 in amino acids: CAIRRTSQGSANTGELFF. The CDR3 nucleotides read TGTGCCATCAGAAGGACCTCCCAGGGGTCCGCGAACACCGGGGAGCTGTTTTTT.

This clonotype was counted many times. The chain joins TRBV11-2 to TRBJ1-1; possibly TRBD1 for D (6 bases). This CDR3 is 15 amino acids long. Trimming removed 3 bases from V and 5 bases from J, with 16 bases in between. Looked up from germline, CDR1 is SGHAT and CDR2 is FQNNGV. For the CDR3, the DNA is TGTGCCAGCAGCTTCCGCGGGGGCAAAGTGACTGAAGCTTTCTTT. Translation: CASSFRGGKVTEAFF.

There are many counts of this clonotype. The chain has TRBV2 and TRBJ2-7, with 9 bases fitting TRBD2. J was trimmed by 1 base and V by 3 bases; bases with no gene match: 1. CDR3 length: 14 residues. Germline V lookup: CDR1 SNHLY, CDR2 FYNNEI. The CDR3 DNA reads as TGTGCCAGCAGTGAGACTAGCGGTTCCTACGAGCAGTACTTC. Translation: CASSETSGSYEQYF.

This chain joins TRBV30 and TRBJ2-7, with D possibly matching TRBD2 (5 bases). Looked up from germline, CDR1 is GTSNPN and CDR2 is SVGIG (reference sequence). The CDR3 covers 13 residues. Trimming took 0 bases from V and 6 from J, leaving 12 bases between them. The CDR3 sequence: CAWSVAGRGEQYF. CDR3 nucleotides: TGTGCCTGGAGTGTCGCTGGACGGGGCGAGCAGTACTTC.

This chain joins TRBV7-9 and TRBJ2-2, with 10 positions matching TRBD2. CDR3 length: 17 amino acids. Germline CDR1 and CDR2: SEHNR and FQNEAQ (reference sequence). V trimming: 2 bases; J trimming: 7 bases; junction bases outside the gene matches: 10. CDR3 in amino acids: CASSLTRLAGVIGELFF. DNA for the CDR3: TGTGCCAGCAGCTTAACCCGGCTAGCGGGAGTAATCGGGGAGCTGTTTTTT.

In its sample, this clonotype was seen a few times. The genes are TRBV6-5 and TRBJ1-2; 7 nucleotides align to TRBD1. Germline V gene lookup returns CDR1 MNHEY and CDR2 SVGAGI. This CDR3 is 15 amino acids long. The trim removed 2 bases at V and 4 bases at J, leaving 7 bases unmatched. The chain's CDR3 is CASSYGGTVTYGYTF. The DNA for the CDR3 is TGTGCCAGCAGTTACGGGGGGACAGTGACCTATGGCTACACCTTC.

The chain carries TRBV10-2 and TRBJ2-1, with TRBD2 matching 11 bases. J was trimmed by 8 bases and V by 5 bases; bases with no gene match: 8. This CDR3 comprises 15 residues. Germline lookup yields CDR1 WSHSY and CDR2 SAAADI. The CDR3 DNA reads as TGCGCCAGCAGTAATCCGGGACTAGCGGTCCATGAGCAGTTCTTC. Protein: CASSNPGLAVHEQFF.

The J gene is TRBJ2-1, the V gene TRBV18; no reliable D call. CDR1 and CDR2 from the germline V gene are KGHSH and LQKENI. This CDR3 region has 14 residues. V was cut by 0 bases and J by 4 bases, with 7 bases left in between. The CDR3 bases are TGTGCCAGCTCACCACCGACGGGTTACAATGAGCAGTTCTTC. Amino acids: CASSPPTGYNEQFF.

The chain combines TRBV7-3 with TRBJ2-3; unclear D gene. The germline gives CDR1 SGHTA, CDR2 FQGTGA. The CDR3 has 15 amino acids. V was clipped by 5 bases and J by 1 base, with 13 bases between them. The CDR3 DNA follows: TGTGCCAGCAGCCGTGACATGGACGGCACAGATACGCAGTATTTT. Encoded protein: CASSRDMDGTDTQYF.

This clonotype was recorded a few times. This chain joins TRBV6-1 and TRBJ2-3; possibly TRBD1 or TRBD2 for D (5 bases each). This CDR3 region has 17 residues. V lost 1 base, J lost 2 bases, and 16 bases lay in between. Germline CDR1 MNHNS, CDR2 SASEGT. The CDR3 DNA follows: TGTGCCAGCAGTGAAGGGGGGTTTATTTCCCACACAGATACGCAGTATTTT. Amino acids: CASSEGGFISHTDTQYF.

This clonotype was picked up many times. In DNA form, the CDR3 reads TGCAGCGTTGAAGCCTACTTCGTCAGGGATACTGAAGCTTTCTTT. Translated, it gives CSVEAYFVRDTEAFF. The rearrangement joins TRBV29-1 to TRBJ1-1; weak D call: TRBD1 (5 bases). The germline V gene has CDR1 SQVTM and CDR2 ANQGSEA. The CDR3 length is 15 residues. V was trimmed by 1 base and J by 5 bases, leaving 17 bases between them.

This clonotype was counted between two and nine times. J is TRBJ2-7 and V is TRBV7-2; possible D gene TRBD2, 7 bases. The germline V gene has CDR1 SGHTA and CDR2 FQGNSA. The CDR3 contains 12 residues. V lost 3 bases to trimming and J lost 11 bases, with 14 bases between them. The CDR3 DNA follows: TGTGCCAGCAGCTTTGGGGGGGCGGTGGAGTACTTC. Encoded protein: CASSFGGAVEYF.

The chain employs TRBV11-3 and TRBJ2-7; possible D gene TRBD1, 6 bases. Trimming cost V 0 bases and J 2 bases, with 17 bases left between them. The CDR3 has 17 residues. Germline CDR1 is SGHNT and CDR2 is YENEEA. CDR3 sequence (DNA): TGTGCCAGCAGCTTAGAAGTGGCCGTCAGGGGAACCTACGAGCAGTACTTC. Translated, it gives CASSLEVAVRGTYEQYF.